Listed below are T cell receptor beta chains from one sample, sequenced in a study of T-cell memory formation after mild COVID-19. MiXCR was run by TCRdb on the 5' RACE reads, yielding one entry per CDR3 protein. Of a few hundred thousand distinct CDR3 sequences listed, about 17% are singletons. Material for sequencing was PBMCs or a T cell subset sorted from them (not recorded which). These receptor sequences come from a man younger than 35 who had mild COVID-19 (a few samples of this study predate the infection). Cell type and time point are not known. Both conserved end residues are part of each CDR3. Fields, in order: J gene, D gene, V gene, clone size, CDR3 protein, CDR3 DNA. D genes are given only for firm matches. Where a row states a size, it is once, few, many or the class of an expanded clone; other rows omit it.

TRBJ1-5,.,TRBV7-2,few,CASSLDVDSNQPQHF,TGTGCCAGCAGCTTAGACGTAGATAGCAATCAGCCCCAGCATTTT
TRBJ2-3,.,TRBV12-3/TRBV12-4,many,CASSLAGYTQYF,TGTGCCAGCAGTTTGGCGGGGTATACGCAGTATTTT
TRBJ2-3,TRBD2,TRBV4-2,.,CASSQEAGLALTDTQYF,TGTGCCAGCAGCCAAGAGGCGGGACTAGCCCTCACAGATACGCAGTATTTT
TRBJ2-1,TRBD2,TRBV7-8,few,CASSPGGAGGYNEQFF,TGTGCCAGCAGCCCGGGGGGTGCGGGGGGTTACAATGAGCAGTTCTTC
TRBJ1-2,TRBD1,TRBV5-8,once,CASSGRTGQTYGYTF,TGTGCCAGCAGCGGAAGGACAGGGCAAACCTATGGCTACACCTTC
TRBJ2-5,TRBD2,TRBV7-2,few,CASGTGTMTQYF,TGTGCCAGCGGCACCGGGACTATGACCCAGTACTTC
TRBJ1-1,.,TRBV25-1,many,CASSESKDANTEAFF,TGTGCCAGCAGTGAGTCTAAGGACGCGAACACTGAAGCTTTCTTT
TRBJ2-1,TRBD1,TRBV18,many,CASSSRQGINEQFF,TGTGCCAGCTCATCAAGACAGGGGATTAATGAGCAGTTCTTC
TRBJ2-3,.,TRBV6-5,.,CASIGWGTDTQYF,TGTGCCAGCATCGGGTGGGGCACAGATACGCAGTATTTT
TRBJ1-1,.,TRBV5-1,many,CASSLDPNTEAFF,TGCGCCAGCAGCTTGGATCCAAACACTGAAGCTTTCTTT
TRBJ2-3,.,TRBV20-1,.,CSAPRGTRPSTDTQYF,TGCAGTGCTCCTAGGGGGACCAGACCTAGCACAGATACGCAGTATTTT
TRBJ1-1,.,TRBV6-2/TRBV6-3,few,CASSYTVNTEAFF,TGTGCCAGCAGTTACACAGTCAACACTGAAGCTTTCTTT
TRBJ1-1,.,TRBV20-1,few,CSARDGIGAFF,TGCAGTGCTAGAGATGGTATAGGGGCTTTCTTT
TRBJ1-6,.,TRBV29-1,many,CSVELDSNSPLHF,TGCAGCGTTGAATTGGACAGTAATTCACCCCTCCACTTT